The 14 T cell receptor beta chains presented below share a single source sample, sequenced in a study of T cell repertoires in aging, cancer and after chemotherapy. Multiplex touch-down PCR with TRB-A/B primers amplified rearranged V-D-J TRB sequences. TCRdb analysed the multiplex PCR reads with MiXCR anew, one entry per CDR3 protein. The sample holds 5,000 to 7,000 distinct CDR3 sequences, about 38% seen once. TCR beta rearrangements were amplified from peripheral blood genomic DNA. What was sequenced was blood. These receptor sequences come from a human donor with a blood cancer.

The rearrangement joins TRBV12-3 or TRBV12-4 to TRBJ1-2; no reliable D call. The CDR3 covers 13 residues. The germline V and J ends were trimmed by 4 bases and 4 bases, with 10 bases remaining between them. CDR3: CASSSTESYGYTF. The CDR3 nucleotides read TGTGCCAGCAGTTCTACAGAATCCTATGGCTACACCTTC.

This clonotype has just a few counts. The V gene is TRBV12-3 or TRBV12-4, the J gene TRBJ2-3; tentatively, D is TRBD1 (5 bases). The CDR3 length is 15 residues. V was pared by 7 bases and J by 0 bases, with 14 bases between. CDR3 protein: CASTTGWGSTDTQYF. In DNA, the CDR3 is TGTGCCAGCACCACAGGCTGGGGTAGCACAGATACGCAGTATTTT.

The rearrangement joins TRBV15 to TRBJ2-2; D is uncertain. V gave up 3 bases and J gave up 1 base, with 6 bases separating them. There are 14 residues in the CDR3. Germline V CDR1 and CDR2: LNHNV, YYDKDF (reference sequence). CDR3: CATSRDVNTGELFF. CDR3 nucleotide sequence: TGTGCCACCAGCAGGGACGTGAACACCGGGGAGCTGTTTTTT.

The CDR3 region is CASTRGADGNQPQHF. The CDR3, as DNA: TGTGCCAGCACCCGGGGCGCCGATGGAAATCAGCCCCAGCATTTT. The chain uses TRBV12-3 or TRBV12-4 and TRBJ1-5, with a tentative D call TRBD1 (5 bases). The CDR3 spans 15 residues. V dropped 7 bases and J dropped 4 bases, with 17 bases sitting between them.

This clonotype was counted once. This chain uses TRBV5-4 with TRBJ2-7; 12 positions match TRBD1. The CDR3 is 15 amino acids. J was trimmed by 7 bases and V by 0 bases; bases with no gene match: 5. Germline loops: CDR1 SGHNT, CDR2 YYREEE (reference sequence). The CDR3 loop is CASSLVGQGAGEQYF. CDR3 nucleotide sequence: TGTGCCAGCAGCTTGGTGGGACAGGGGGCGGGAGAGCAGTACTTC.

This chain uses TRBV12-3 or TRBV12-4 with TRBJ2-7; D is ambiguous. This CDR3 comprises 13 residues. Trimming left V 3 bases short and J 6 bases short, with 12 bases between. CDR3 coding DNA: TGTGCCAGCAGTTTCGGCGCGTCGGGCGAGCAGTACTTC. This translates into CASSFGASGEQYF.

The chain carries TRBV7-6 and TRBJ1-2, with 8 bases aligning to TRBD1. The CDR3 has 15 amino acids. Losses at the gene ends were 5 bases for V and 2 bases for J; bases not matched to a gene: 7. Germline CDR1 SGHVS, CDR2 FNYEAQ. CDR3 sequence: CASSRDRGVNYGYTF. CDR3 sequence (DNA): TGTGCCAGCAGCCGCGACAGGGGAGTAAACTATGGCTACACCTTC. The whole variable domain, filled in from reference TRBV7-6 and TRBJ1-2, reads GAGVSQSPRYKVTKRGQDVALRCDPISGHVSLYWYRQALGQGPEFLTYFNYEAQQDKSGLPNDRFSAERPEGSISTLTIQRTEQRDSAMYRCASSRDRGVNYGYTFGSGTRLTVV.

This chain uses TRBV20-1 with TRBJ1-2, with D tentatively TRBD1 (5 bases). The V end was cut by 2 bases, the J end by 3 bases, with 10 bases between. CDR1 is DFQATT, CDR2 SNEGSKA, per germline (reference sequence). This CDR3 is built from 13 residues. Written as DNA, the CDR3 is TGCAGTGCTAGATCTGGGACCTACTATGGCTACACCTTC. The encoded protein is CSARSGTYYGYTF.

By sample share, this clonotype is medium-sized (0.01 to 0.1%). The gene calls are TRBV27 and TRBJ2-5; 7 nucleotides agree with TRBD2. CDR1 and CDR2 (germline): MNHEY, SMNVEV (reference sequence). V lost 0 bases to trimming and J lost 7 bases; unmatched junction nucleotides: 11. The CDR3 is 16 residues long. The CDR3 DNA is TGTGCCAGCAGTTTATCATTGGCTGGGTCGGGGGGGACCCAGTACTTC. Translated: CASSLSLAGSGGTQYF.

The chain carries TRBV6-2 or TRBV6-3 and TRBJ2-1; D unresolved. V dropped 8 bases and J dropped 3 bases, with 5 bases sitting between them. Germline CDR1 reads MNHEY; CDR2 reads SVGEGT. There are 11 residues in the CDR3. Here the CDR3 reads CASVNYNEQFF. The CDR3 DNA sequence: TGTGCCAGCGTTAACTACAATGAGCAGTTCTTC.

This chain links TRBV10-1 with TRBJ2-1, with D possibly TRBD1 on 5 matching bases. The V end was cut by 2 bases, the J end by 0 bases, with 11 bases between. CDR1 and CDR2 (germline): WNHNN, SYGVQD (reference sequence). The CDR3 has 16 amino acids. CDR3 protein: CASSERARVSYNEQFF. Here the CDR3 DNA reads TGCGCCAGCAGTGAGAGGGCCAGGGTCTCCTACAATGAGCAGTTCTTC.

Note on this clonotype: A single base separates this from a much larger clone, so it may be a read error. This rearrangement joins TRBV19 to TRBJ2-7; 7 bases match TRBD1. TRBJ2-1 matches the DNA end more closely, so the J call is doubtful. CDR1 and CDR2 (germline): LNHDA, SQIVND (reference sequence). This CDR3 has 13 amino acids. CDR3 sequence (DNA): TGTGCCAGTAGTATAGACCGGGACAGTGGGCAGTTCTTC. Protein sequence: CASSIDRDSGQFF.

The CDR3 loop reads CASSEGHSTDTQYF. The CDR3 bases are TGCGCCAGCAGCGAGGGACATAGCACAGATACGCAGTATTTT. The chain carries TRBV5-1 and TRBJ2-3, with D tentatively TRBD1 (6 bases). Germline lookup yields CDR1 SGHRS and CDR2 YFSETQ. There are 14 residues in the CDR3. Trimming left V 4 bases short and J 0 bases short, with 9 bases between.

The rearrangement links TRBV29-1 to TRBJ2-7; maybe TRBD2 (5 bases). The CDR3 loop spans 13 amino acids. The V gene lost 5 bases and the J gene lost 6 bases, with 17 bases spanning the gap. CDR1 SQVTM and CDR2 ANQGSEA come from the germline V gene. The CDR3 loop reads CSVIPYSRGEQYF. The DNA for the CDR3 is TGCAGCGTTATACCCTATTCTCGGGGCGAGCAGTACTTC.